Shown below are 15 T cell receptor beta chains from a single sample sequenced in a study of blood T cell repertoires in COVID-19. Sequencing used immunoSEQ multiplex PCR; TCRdb keeps in-frame clones, though not all of them. The sample yields tens of thousands of clones, about 90% seen once. The sequencing sample was made of peripheral blood. The receptors stem from a human donor in a cohort sampled during active COVID-19.

This clone was counted a few times. V and J are TRBV12-3 or TRBV12-4 and TRBJ2-1; D call uncertain. The V end lost 3 bases, the J end lost 8 bases, and 5 bases lay between the germline ends. CDR3 length equals 11 residues. CDR3: CASSFRDEQFF. The CDR3 DNA is TGTGCCAGCAGTTTTCGAGATGAGCAGTTCTTC.

The chain carries TRBV6-5 and TRBJ1-2; 10 nucleotides line up with TRBD1. V was pared by 8 bases and J by 8 bases, with 5 bases of the junction left unmatched. CDR3 length equals 12 residues. CDR1 is MNHEY and CDR2 is SVGAGI in the germline V gene. The CDR3 bases are TGTGCCAGCCTTGGACAGGGGGTCGGCTACACCTTC. It specifies CASLGQGVGYTF.

The genes are TRBV18 and TRBJ2-2, with a possible D match to TRBD1 (5 bases). Germline lookup yields CDR1 KGHSH and CDR2 LQKENI. V was pared by 4 bases and J by 3 bases, with 15 bases between. The length of the CDR3 is 16 residues. The CDR3 DNA is TGTGCCAGCTCACTATCTGACAGTTCTTACACCGGGGAGCTGTTTTTT. The encoded protein is CASSLSDSSYTGELFF.

This clone was seen only once. This chain links TRBV20-1 with TRBJ1-5, with D unresolved. Per germline, CDR1 DFQATT and CDR2 SNEGSKA (reference sequence). V lost 3 bases, J lost 2 bases, and 17 bases lay in between. This CDR3 has 16 residues. The CDR3 loop is CSASLPFGVRNQPQHF. The CDR3 DNA sequence: TGCAGTGCTAGTCTACCTTTTGGTGTTCGCAATCAGCCCCAGCATTTT.

This chain joins TRBV5-1 and TRBJ2-3; no firm D call. V was shortened by 0 bases and J by 0 bases, with 14 bases between the two germline ends. Germline V lookup: CDR1 SGHRS, CDR2 YFSETQ. There are 17 residues in the CDR3. The CDR3 DNA follows: TGCGCCAGCAGCTTGGAAGGTGGGTCGGGTAGCACAGATACGCAGTATTTT. It is translated as CASSLEGGSGSTDTQYF.

This rearrangement joins TRBV19 to TRBJ1-2, with 7 bases aligning to TRBD1. The length of the CDR3 is 13 residues. V shed 2 bases and J 5 bases; nucleotides not matched to a gene: 2. Germline-derived CDR1 and CDR2 are LNHDA and SQIVND (reference sequence). The CDR3 bases are TGTGCCAGTAGTATACTGGACAGGTATGGCTACACCTTC. Protein: CASSILDRYGYTF.

This clone was picked up one time. This chain uses TRBV7-2 with TRBJ1-5; D might be TRBD1 (6 bases). Trimming took off 1 base at V and 5 bases at J, with 12 bases between the two ends. CDR1 is SGHTA and CDR2 is FQGNSA in the germline V gene. The CDR3 is made up of 15 amino acids. Here the CDR3 reads CASSLDSDRHQPQHF. CDR3 sequence (DNA): TGTGCCAGCAGCTTAGATTCCGACAGGCATCAGCCCCAGCATTTT.

As DNA, the CDR3 is TGTGCCAGCACCCAGGGGGTGGACACAGATACGCAGTATTTT. This sequence encodes CASTQGVDTDTQYF. J is TRBJ2-3 and V is TRBV6-5, with 7 bases identical to TRBD1. Looked up from germline, CDR1 is MNHEY and CDR2 is SVGAGI. The CDR3 covers 14 residues. Germline trimming cut 7 bases from V and 2 bases from J; bases unmatched to any gene: 6.

As DNA, the CDR3 is TGTGCCAGCAGGGAGACAGGGGGCGCGGGCGGCTACACCTTC. Its protein product is CASRETGGAGGYTF. The chain recombines TRBV6-4 with TRBJ1-2; 10 bases agree with TRBD1. CDR1 is MRHNA and CDR2 is SNTAGT in the germline V gene. The CDR3 covers 14 residues. J lost 8 bases, V lost 6 bases, and 9 bases had no gene match.

The chain uses TRBV6-1 and TRBJ1-6, with D possibly TRBD1 on 6 matching bases. V lost 2 bases to trimming and J lost 6 bases, with 14 bases between them. Germline CDR1 is MNHNS and CDR2 is SASEGT. The CDR3 contains 16 residues. The CDR3 is CASSELAGAINSPLHF. The CDR3, as DNA: TGTGCCAGCAGTGAACTGGCGGGGGCCATTAATTCACCCCTCCACTTT.

This clone has only one observation. The chain carries TRBV27 and TRBJ2-7, with D possibly matching TRBD2 (5 bases). Germline V CDR1 and CDR2: MNHEY, SMNVEV (reference sequence). CDR3 size: 16 residues. Trimming stripped 5 bases from V and 3 bases from J, with 20 bases between. DNA of the CDR3: TGTGCCAGCAGTCCCAAAGGGCGCGGAGGCGGCTACGAGCAGTACTTC. Protein sequence: CASSPKGRGGGYEQYF.

This clone came up once. This sequence joins TRBV7-9 and TRBJ2-1; a weak D match, TRBD2 (6 bases). Germline V gene lookup returns CDR1 SEHNR and CDR2 FQNEAQ (reference sequence). This CDR3 region has 18 residues. The V and J ends lost 5 bases and 4 bases respectively, with 24 bases between them. In DNA form, the CDR3 reads TGTGCCAGCAGCCCTAGAGGAGGGGCCAGGGCAGGATACAATGAGCAGTTCTTC. Amino acid sequence: CASSPRGGARAGYNEQFF.

V and J are TRBV7-2 and TRBJ1-1; D gene ambiguous. Deletions cut 5 bases from V and 1 base from J, with 14 bases between. CDR3 length equals 15 residues. CDR1 SGHTA and CDR2 FQGNSA come from the germline V gene. This CDR3 is CASSLDTPGNTEAFF. The CDR3 nucleotides are TGTGCCAGCAGCCTAGACACCCCGGGGAACACTGAAGCTTTCTTT.

This chain links TRBV2 with TRBJ1-5; 11 nucleotides line up with TRBD1. V was pared by 7 bases and J by 3 bases, with 8 bases of the junction left unmatched. Germline values: CDR1 SNHLY, CDR2 FYNNEI. The CDR3 runs to 16 residues. The DNA of the CDR3 is TGTGCCAGCACGGGGACAGGGGGAATATCCAATCAGCCCCAGCATTTT. It specifies CASTGTGGISNQPQHF. The full variable domain, completed using reference TRBV2 and TRBJ1-5, is EPEVTQTPSHQVTQMGQEVILRCVPISNHLYFYWYRQILGQKVEFLVSFYNNEISEKSEIFDDQFSVERPDGSNFTLKIRSTKLEDSAMYFCASTGTGGISNQPQHFGDGTRLSIL.

This rearrangement joins TRBV9 to TRBJ2-7; the D gene is possibly TRBD1 (5 bases). Trimming left V 0 bases short and J 0 bases short, with 10 bases between. Germline V gene sequence: CDR1 SGDLS, CDR2 YYNGEE. This CDR3 comprises 15 residues. Here the CDR3 reads CASSVAPGHSYEQYF. For the CDR3, the DNA is TGTGCCAGCAGCGTAGCTCCCGGACACTCCTACGAGCAGTACTTC.